The 27 T cell receptor beta chains in this list originate from one sample, sequenced in a study of T cell responses to AZD1222 COVID-19 vaccine. Libraries were prepared by immunoSEQ multiplex PCR; TCRdb keeps only in-frame clonotypes and omits some of them. The sample lists around 140,000 clones, roughly 92% occurring once. The sequencing used peripheral blood, collected on day 0 of AZD1222 vaccination. These receptor sequences come from an adult in good health.

This clone was observed a few times. This sequence joins TRBV2 and TRBJ1-1; TRBD1 is a possible D gene (6 bases). Germline CDR1 reads SNHLY; CDR2 reads FYNNEI. With 6 bases removed from V and 1 base from J, the gap between germline ends came to 12 bases. The CDR3 consists of 14 residues. CDR3: CASRDMTGNTEAFF. The CDR3 coding sequence is TGTGCCAGCAGGGATATGACAGGGAACACTGAAGCTTTCTTT.

The V call is TRBV18, the J call TRBJ2-3; 13 bases fit TRBD2. Germline V gene data show CDR1 as KGHSH and CDR2 as LQKENI. V shed 2 bases and J 0 bases; nucleotides not matched to a gene: 2. This CDR3 has 17 amino acids. CDR3 in amino acids: CASSPLLAGGSTDTQYF. CDR3 DNA sequence: TGTGCCAGCTCACCATTACTAGCGGGGGGGAGCACAGATACGCAGTATTTT.

The sample holds one count of this clone. The chain is built from TRBV6-5 and TRBJ2-2; 8 positions agree with TRBD1. Germline CDR1 reads MNHEY; CDR2 reads SVGAGI. The CDR3 covers 15 residues. The J segment lost 4 bases and the V segment lost 7 bases, leaving 8 bases of the junction unmatched. CDR3 amino acids: CASTVQGASTGELFF. CDR3 sequence (DNA): TGTGCCAGCACCGTCCAGGGGGCGAGCACCGGGGAGCTGTTTTTT.

The gene calls are TRBV10-3 and TRBJ2-2, with 9 bases fitting TRBD2. CDR1 and CDR2 from the germline V gene are ENHRY and SYGVKD. This CDR3 spans 18 amino acids. V was pared by 0 bases and J by 2 bases, with 7 bases of the junction left unmatched. The CDR3 sequence: CAISESTGLAQNTGELFF. Here the CDR3 DNA reads TGTGCCATCAGTGAGTCCACGGGACTAGCCCAAAACACCGGGGAGCTGTTTTTT.

This clone was observed once. The rearrangement joins TRBV5-4 to TRBJ2-7; 13 bases are shared with TRBD2. The CDR3 length is 18 residues. V shed 4 bases and J 6 bases; nucleotides not matched to a gene: 16. Per the germline V gene, CDR1 is SGHNT and CDR2 is YYREEE (reference sequence). The CDR3 nucleotides read TGTGCCAGCAGCCGGGGCGGGACTAGCGGGACGCGACTACTCGAGCAGTACTTC. Residues: CASSRGGTSGTRLLEQYF. The complete variable domain, with remaining parts taken from reference TRBV5-4 and TRBJ2-7, reads ETGVTQSPTHLIKTRGQQVTLRCSSQSGHNTVSWYQQALGQGPQFIFQYYREEENGRGNFPPRFSGLQFPNYSSELNVNALELDDSALYLCASSRGGTSGTRLLEQYFGPGTRLTVT.

The chain carries TRBV29-1 and TRBJ1-1; D is unresolved. Germline CDR1 is SQVTM and CDR2 is ANQGSEA. Trimming pared 8 bases from V and 0 bases from J, leaving 7 bases between. This CDR3 contains 11 residues. CDR3 sequence (DNA): TGCAGCCAGAGGGTGAACACTGAAGCTTTCTTT. Encoded protein: CSQRVNTEAFF.

The chain has TRBV13 and TRBJ1-3; unclear D gene. Deletions cut 4 bases from V and 4 bases from J, with 26 bases between. This CDR3 is built from 19 residues. Germline V gene sequence: CDR1 PRHDT, CDR2 FYEKMQ (reference sequence). Here the CDR3 reads CASSSRPQRPRVSGNTIYF. The CDR3, as DNA: TGTGCCAGCAGCTCTCGGCCCCAGCGACCCCGCGTCTCCGGAAACACCATATATTTT. The full variable domain, with the rest looked up from reference TRBV13 and TRBJ1-3, is AAGVIQSPRHLIKEKRETATLKCYPIPRHDTVYWYQQGPGQDPQFLISFYEKMQSDKGSIPDRFSAQQFSDYHSELNMSSLELGDSALYFCASSSRPQRPRVSGNTIYFGEGSWLTVV.

The chain is built from TRBV5-4 and TRBJ2-7; 12 nucleotides align to TRBD2. This CDR3 region has 15 residues. Germline CDR1 and CDR2: SGHNT and YYREEE (reference sequence). J lost 2 bases, V lost 3 bases, and 3 bases had no gene match. CDR3 sequence reads: CASSSSGRAPYEQYF. The CDR3 DNA sequence: TGTGCCAGCAGCTCTAGCGGGAGGGCCCCCTACGAGCAGTACTTC. The full variable domain, in which reference TRBV5-4 and TRBJ2-7 provide the parts outside the CDR3, is ETGVTQSPTHLIKTRGQQVTLRCSSQSGHNTVSWYQQALGQGPQFIFQYYREEENGRGNFPPRFSGLQFPNYSSELNVNALELDDSALYLCASSSSGRAPYEQYFGPGTRLTVT.

J is TRBJ2-1 and V is TRBV9; 11 nucleotides agree with TRBD2. CDR1 SGDLS and CDR2 YYNGEE come from the germline V gene. V was clipped by 3 bases and J by 0 bases; unmatched bases: 8. The CDR3 contains 18 residues. Here the CDR3 DNA reads TGTGCCAGCAGCGCGCTAGCGGGGGGCCCAAGCTCCTACAATGAGCAGTTCTTC. Protein: CASSALAGGPSSYNEQFF.

The chain combines TRBV15 with TRBJ1-3; D ambiguous. Trimming took 4 bases from V and 0 from J, leaving 16 bases between them. CDR1 is LNHNV, CDR2 YYDKDF, per germline (reference sequence). The CDR3 extends over 17 amino acids. CDR3 sequence: CATSTGGGRSSGNTIYF. In nucleotides, the CDR3 is TGTGCCACCAGCACAGGAGGTGGCAGGAGCTCTGGAAACACCATATATTTT.

This clone came up once. The genes are TRBV7-9 and TRBJ2-1, with 12 bases lining up with TRBD2. The CDR3 loop spans 15 amino acids. The V gene end was trimmed by 5 bases and the J gene end by 9 bases; junction bases not matched to a gene: 8. Per the germline V gene, CDR1 is SEHNR and CDR2 is FQNEAQ (reference sequence). This CDR3 reads CASSILAGGRGEQFF. The CDR3 bases are TGTGCCAGCAGCATCCTAGCGGGAGGGCGAGGTGAGCAGTTCTTC.

J is TRBJ2-7 and V is TRBV6-1, with 8 bases lining up with TRBD2. The junction had 8 bases not matched to a gene; V was cut back by 8 bases and J by 2 bases. The CDR3 extends over 14 amino acids. Germline V CDR1 and CDR2: MNHNS, SASEGT. The CDR3 nucleotides are TGTGCCAGCGAAGGGGCGGGAGGTCCCTACGAGCAGTACTTC. It yields the protein CASEGAGGPYEQYF.

In the case of this clone: One end of the junction does not line up with germline, which may come from a read error. This sequence joins TRBV7-7 and TRBJ2-7, with 8 bases identical to TRBD1. Germline V gene data show CDR1 as SSHAT and CDR2 as FNYEAQ (reference sequence). CDR3 length: 15 residues. CDR3: CASSPGGQGAAEQYF. The CDR3 DNA follows: TGTGCTAGCAGCCCTGGGGGGCAGGGGGCGGCGGAGCAGTACTTC.

CDR3 amino acids: CASSVDRVGEAFF. In nucleotides, the CDR3 is TGTGCCAGTAGTGTGGACAGGGTTGGTGAAGCTTTCTTT. This chain uses TRBV19 with TRBJ1-1; TRBD1 agrees at 8 bases. The CDR3 is made up of 13 amino acids. CDR1 and CDR2 from the germline V gene are LNHDA and SQIVND (reference sequence). Trimming removed 5 bases from V and 7 bases from J; junction bases left unmatched: 6.

This chain uses TRBV2 with TRBJ2-7, with D uncertain. CDR3 length equals 15 residues. The germline gives CDR1 SNHLY, CDR2 FYNNEI. The ends were cut back, 1 base at V and 5 bases at J, with 15 bases in the middle. The CDR3 region is CASSEDLRLLNEQYF. In DNA form, the CDR3 reads TGTGCCAGCAGTGAAGATCTCCGCCTGCTGAACGAGCAGTACTTC.

The genes are TRBV25-1 and TRBJ2-1; either TRBD1 or TRBD2 may fit D (5 bases each). This CDR3 spans 17 amino acids. V was shortened by 5 bases and J by 6 bases, with 23 bases between the two germline ends. Germline V gives CDR1 MGHDK, CDR2 SYGVNS. The CDR3 region is CASSPMMGEPLTNEQFF. The DNA for the CDR3 is TGTGCCAGCAGTCCTATGATGGGGGAACCTCTCACCAATGAGCAGTTCTTC.

The V call is TRBV4-2, the J call TRBJ2-1; 9 positions match TRBD2. Germline values: CDR1 LGHNA, CDR2 YNFKEQ. There are 17 residues in the CDR3. The trim removed 0 bases at V and 5 bases at J, leaving 8 bases unmatched. This CDR3 reads CASSQDWGGRANNEQFF. The CDR3 DNA reads TGTGCCAGCAGCCAAGATTGGGGCGGGAGGGCCAACAATGAGCAGTTCTTC.

J is TRBJ1-5 and V is TRBV15; no clear D. Germline values: CDR1 LNHNV, CDR2 YYDKDF (reference sequence). The germline V and J ends were trimmed by 3 bases and 0 bases, with 15 bases remaining between them. The CDR3 totals 17 residues. CDR3: CATSSLFKVPSNQPQHF. For the CDR3, the DNA is TGTGCCACCAGCAGCTTGTTCAAGGTCCCTAGCAATCAGCCCCAGCATTTT.

The chain links TRBV24-1 to TRBJ2-5; 7 bases match TRBD1. This CDR3 has 16 amino acids. Trimming cost V 5 bases and J 1 base; bases outside gene matches: 9. Germline lookup yields CDR1 KGHDR and CDR2 SFDVKD. Here the CDR3 reads CATSGSGTDPQETQYF. CDR3 nucleotides: TGTGCCACCAGTGGTTCCGGGACAGACCCCCAAGAGACCCAGTACTTC.

This clone has a single count. This chain links TRBV7-2 with TRBJ2-3; D unclear. The CDR3 runs 14 residues. Germline loops: CDR1 SGHTA, CDR2 FQGNSA. Trimming took off 0 bases at V and 2 bases at J, with 6 bases between the two ends. The CDR3 sequence is CASSLAVATDTQYF. CDR3 sequence (DNA): TGTGCCAGCAGCTTAGCTGTCGCCACAGATACGCAGTATTTT.

V gene TRBV6-5 combines with J gene TRBJ2-7; D ambiguous. The CDR3 is 14 residues long. Trimming removed 10 bases at V and 1 base at J, with 17 bases between. Germline CDR1 reads MNHEY; CDR2 reads SVGAGI. The CDR3 is CATKLESRSYEQYF. CDR3 sequence (DNA): TGTGCCACCAAACTTGAGTCCCGATCCTACGAGCAGTACTTC.

The chain employs TRBV5-1 and TRBJ2-2, with D perhaps TRBD1 (5 bases). The CDR3 has 15 amino acids. CDR1 is SGHRS, CDR2 YFSETQ, per germline. Trimming removed 4 bases from V and 2 bases from J, with 12 bases in between. The CDR3 DNA follows: TGCGCCAGCAGCGGGGCAGCCCAAAACACCGGGGAGCTGTTTTTT. Translated, it gives CASSGAAQNTGELFF.

V usage is TRBV15 and J usage is TRBJ2-1; the match to TRBD1 covers 7 bases. The CDR3 loop spans 16 amino acids. V trimming: 0 bases; J trimming: 8 bases; junction bases outside the gene matches: 10. Germline V gives CDR1 LNHNV, CDR2 YYDKDF (reference sequence). The CDR3 DNA sequence: TGTGCCACCAGCAGAGATTACGAGGGGGCGGCGGATGAGCAGTTCTTC. It codes for CATSRDYEGAADEQFF.

The rearrangement links TRBV6-5 to TRBJ1-3; D gene ambiguous. V dropped 6 bases and J dropped 0 bases, with 12 bases sitting between them. The CDR3 covers 15 residues. CDR1 and CDR2 (germline): MNHEY, SVGAGI. CDR3 sequence (DNA): TGTGCCAGCAGAACAGAGCGGGACTCTGGAAACACCATATATTTT. Its translation: CASRTERDSGNTIYF.

V usage is TRBV6-5 and J usage is TRBJ2-2; weak D call: TRBD1 (6 bases). The CDR3 totals 14 residues. V dropped 6 bases and J dropped 4 bases, with 12 bases sitting between them. Germline CDR1 reads MNHEY; CDR2 reads SVGAGI. Here the CDR3 reads CASRQGVFTGELFF. Written as DNA, the CDR3 is TGTGCCAGCAGACAGGGAGTCTTCACCGGGGAGCTGTTTTTT.

The count of this clone is one. The chain employs TRBV7-9 and TRBJ1-3, with TRBD1 as a possible D gene (5 bases). V was cut by 7 bases and J by 2 bases, with 9 bases left in between. The CDR3 loop spans 13 amino acids. CDR1 is SEHNR and CDR2 is FQNEAQ in the germline V gene (reference sequence). The CDR3 DNA sequence: TGTGCCAGCATTCGGGGGGCTGGAAACACCATATATTTT. It encodes CASIRGAGNTIYF.

In this sample, this clone is medium-sized (0.01 to 0.1%). This rearrangement joins TRBV7-6 to TRBJ1-1; TRBD1 matches at 8 bases. Germline lookup yields CDR1 SGHVS and CDR2 FNYEAQ. CDR3 length: 13 amino acids. The V gene end was trimmed by 5 bases and the J gene end by 13 bases; junction bases not matched to a gene: 12. The CDR3 here is CASSQHQGAAVFF. As DNA, the CDR3 is TGTGCCAGCAGCCAACATCAGGGGGCGGCGGTTTTCTTT. The full variable domain, rest sourced from reference TRBV7-6 and TRBJ1-1, is GAGVSQSPRYKVTKRGQDVALRCDPISGHVSLYWYRQALGQGPEFLTYFNYEAQQDKSGLPNDRFSAERPEGSISTLTIQRTEQRDSAMYRCASSQHQGAAVFFGQGTRLTVV.